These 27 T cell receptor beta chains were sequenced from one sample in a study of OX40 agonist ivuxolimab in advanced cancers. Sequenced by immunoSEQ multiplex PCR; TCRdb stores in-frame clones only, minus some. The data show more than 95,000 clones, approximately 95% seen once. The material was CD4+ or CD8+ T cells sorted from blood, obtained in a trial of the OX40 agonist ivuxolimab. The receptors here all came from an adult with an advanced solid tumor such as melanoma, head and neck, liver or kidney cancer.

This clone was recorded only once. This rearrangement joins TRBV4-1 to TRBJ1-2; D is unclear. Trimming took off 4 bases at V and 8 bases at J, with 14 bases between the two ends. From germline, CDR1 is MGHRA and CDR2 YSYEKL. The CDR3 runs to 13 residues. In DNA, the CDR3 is TGCGCCAGCAGCCCACAGCAACGAGAGGGCTACACCTTC. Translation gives CASSPQQREGYTF.

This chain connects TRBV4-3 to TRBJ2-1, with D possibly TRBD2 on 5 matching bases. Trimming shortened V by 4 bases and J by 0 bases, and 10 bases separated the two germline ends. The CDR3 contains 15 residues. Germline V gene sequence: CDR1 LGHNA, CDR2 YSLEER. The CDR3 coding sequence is TGCGCCAGCAGCCGAGTAGGAGGCTCCTACAATGAGCAGTTCTTC. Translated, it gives CASSRVGGSYNEQFF.

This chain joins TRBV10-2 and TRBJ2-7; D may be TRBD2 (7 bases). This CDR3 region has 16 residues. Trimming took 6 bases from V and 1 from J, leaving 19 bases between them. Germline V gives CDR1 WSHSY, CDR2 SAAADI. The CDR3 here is CASSPPAGGRSYEQYF. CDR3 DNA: TGCGCCAGCAGCCCCCCCGCCGGGGGGCGATCCTACGAGCAGTACTTC.

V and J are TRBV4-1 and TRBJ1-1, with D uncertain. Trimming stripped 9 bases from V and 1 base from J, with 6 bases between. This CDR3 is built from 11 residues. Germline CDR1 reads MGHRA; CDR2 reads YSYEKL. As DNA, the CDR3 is TGCGCCAGTCGGGGGAACACTGAAGCTTTCTTT. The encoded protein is CASRGNTEAFF.

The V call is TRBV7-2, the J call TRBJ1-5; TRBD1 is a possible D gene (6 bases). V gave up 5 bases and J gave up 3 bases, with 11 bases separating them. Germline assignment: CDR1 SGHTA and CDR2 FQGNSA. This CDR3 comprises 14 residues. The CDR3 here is CASSEDRFNQPQHF. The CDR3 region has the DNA TGTGCCAGCAGCGAAGACAGGTTCAATCAGCCCCAGCATTTT. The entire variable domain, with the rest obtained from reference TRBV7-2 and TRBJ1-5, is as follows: GAGVSQSPSNKVTEKGKDVELRCDPISGHTALYWYRQSLGQGLEFLIYFQGNSAPDKSGLPSDRFSAERTGGSVSTLTIQRTQQEDSAVYLCASSEDRFNQPQHFGDGTRLSIL.

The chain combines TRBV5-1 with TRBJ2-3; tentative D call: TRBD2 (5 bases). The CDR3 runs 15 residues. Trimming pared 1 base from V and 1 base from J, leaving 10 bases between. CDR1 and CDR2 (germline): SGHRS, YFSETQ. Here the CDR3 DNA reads TGCGCCAGCAGCTTGTCGGGATTGGGCACAGATACGCAGTATTTT. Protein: CASSLSGLGTDTQYF.

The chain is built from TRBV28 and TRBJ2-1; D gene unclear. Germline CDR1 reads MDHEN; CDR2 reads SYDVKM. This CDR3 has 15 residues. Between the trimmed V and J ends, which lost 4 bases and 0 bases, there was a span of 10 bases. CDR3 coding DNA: TGTGCCAGCAGTTCAGCCCCGAGCTCCTACAATGAGCAGTTCTTC. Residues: CASSSAPSSYNEQFF.

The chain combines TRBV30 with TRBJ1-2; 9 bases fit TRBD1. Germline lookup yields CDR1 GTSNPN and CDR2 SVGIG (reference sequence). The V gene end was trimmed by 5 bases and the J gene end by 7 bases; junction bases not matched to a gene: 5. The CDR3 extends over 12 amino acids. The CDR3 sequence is CAWGQGIGGYTF. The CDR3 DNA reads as TGTGCCTGGGGACAGGGGATAGGTGGCTACACCTTC.

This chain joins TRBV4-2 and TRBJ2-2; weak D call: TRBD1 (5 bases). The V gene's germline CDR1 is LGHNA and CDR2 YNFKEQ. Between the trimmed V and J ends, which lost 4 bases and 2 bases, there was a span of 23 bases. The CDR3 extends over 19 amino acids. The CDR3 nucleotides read TGTGCCAGCAGCCCAACTGGGCAGGGCCCTGGGCAAAACACCGGGGAGCTGTTTTTT. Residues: CASSPTGQGPGQNTGELFF.

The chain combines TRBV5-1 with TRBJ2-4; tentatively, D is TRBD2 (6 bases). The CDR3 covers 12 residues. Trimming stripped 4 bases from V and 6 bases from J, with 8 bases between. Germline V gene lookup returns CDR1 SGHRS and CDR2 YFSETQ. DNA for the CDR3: TGCGCCAGCAGCCCCGGGGGAAACATTCAGTACTTC. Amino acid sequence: CASSPGGNIQYF.

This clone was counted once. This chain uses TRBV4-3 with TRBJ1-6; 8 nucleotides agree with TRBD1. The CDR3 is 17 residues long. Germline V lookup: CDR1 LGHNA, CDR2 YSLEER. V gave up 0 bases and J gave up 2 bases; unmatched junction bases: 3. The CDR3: CASSQDGQGPYNSPLHF. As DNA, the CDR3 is TGCGCCAGCAGCCAAGATGGACAGGGCCCCTATAATTCACCCCTCCACTTT.

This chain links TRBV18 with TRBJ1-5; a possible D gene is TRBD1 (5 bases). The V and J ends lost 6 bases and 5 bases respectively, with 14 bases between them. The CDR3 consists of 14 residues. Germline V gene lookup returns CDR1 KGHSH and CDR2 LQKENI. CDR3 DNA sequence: TGTGCCAGCTCCCCGCGTGAAGGGGATCAGCCCCAGCATTTT. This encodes CASSPREGDQPQHF.

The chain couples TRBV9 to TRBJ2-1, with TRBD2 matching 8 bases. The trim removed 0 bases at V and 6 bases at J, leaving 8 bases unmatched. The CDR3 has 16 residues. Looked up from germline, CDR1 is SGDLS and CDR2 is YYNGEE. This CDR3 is CASSVASSGSINEQFF. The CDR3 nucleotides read TGTGCCAGCAGCGTAGCATCAAGCGGGAGTATCAATGAGCAGTTCTTC.

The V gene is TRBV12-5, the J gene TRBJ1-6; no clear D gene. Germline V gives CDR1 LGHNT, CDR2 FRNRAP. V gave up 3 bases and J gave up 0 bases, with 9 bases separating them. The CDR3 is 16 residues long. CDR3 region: CASGFSLSSYNSPLHF. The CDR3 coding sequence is TGTGCTAGTGGTTTCTCCTTGAGCTCCTATAATTCACCCCTCCACTTT.

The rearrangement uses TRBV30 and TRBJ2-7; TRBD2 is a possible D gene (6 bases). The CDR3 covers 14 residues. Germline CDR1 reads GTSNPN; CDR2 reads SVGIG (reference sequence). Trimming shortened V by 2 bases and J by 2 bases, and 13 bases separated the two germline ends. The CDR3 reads CAWSPGTVAYEQYF. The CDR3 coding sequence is TGTGCCTGGAGTCCCGGGACTGTCGCCTACGAGCAGTACTTC.

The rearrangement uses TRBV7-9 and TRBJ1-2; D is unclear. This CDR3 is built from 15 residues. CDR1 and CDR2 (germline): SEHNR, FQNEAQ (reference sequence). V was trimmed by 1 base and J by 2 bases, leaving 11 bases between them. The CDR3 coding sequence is TGTGCCAGCAGCTTAGAACCGGGCGGAAACTATGGCTACACCTTC. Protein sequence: CASSLEPGGNYGYTF.

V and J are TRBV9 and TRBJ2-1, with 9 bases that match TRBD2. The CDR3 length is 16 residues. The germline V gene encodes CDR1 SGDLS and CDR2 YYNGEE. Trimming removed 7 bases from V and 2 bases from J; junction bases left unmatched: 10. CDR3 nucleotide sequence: TGTGCCAGCGGGGGGGCTAGCGGGAACGCCTACAATGAGCAGTTCTTC. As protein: CASGGASGNAYNEQFF.

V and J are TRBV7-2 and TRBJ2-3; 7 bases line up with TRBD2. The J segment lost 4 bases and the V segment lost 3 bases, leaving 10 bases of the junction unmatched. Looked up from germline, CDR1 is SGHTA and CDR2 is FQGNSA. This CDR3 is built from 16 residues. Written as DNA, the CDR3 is TGTGCCAGCAGCTTGGCTGCGGGAGTTCTCCCAGATACGCAGTATTTT. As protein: CASSLAAGVLPDTQYF. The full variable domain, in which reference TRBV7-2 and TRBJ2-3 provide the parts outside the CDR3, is GAGVSQSPSNKVTEKGKDVELRCDPISGHTALYWYRQSLGQGLEFLIYFQGNSAPDKSGLPSDRFSAERTGGSVSTLTIQRTQQEDSAVYLCASSLAAGVLPDTQYFGPGTRLTVL.

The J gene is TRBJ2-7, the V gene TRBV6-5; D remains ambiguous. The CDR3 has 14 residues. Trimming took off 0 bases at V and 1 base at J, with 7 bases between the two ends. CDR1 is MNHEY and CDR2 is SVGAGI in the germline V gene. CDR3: CASSYSGLSYEQYF. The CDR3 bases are TGTGCCAGCAGTTACTCGGGCCTTTCCTACGAGCAGTACTTC.

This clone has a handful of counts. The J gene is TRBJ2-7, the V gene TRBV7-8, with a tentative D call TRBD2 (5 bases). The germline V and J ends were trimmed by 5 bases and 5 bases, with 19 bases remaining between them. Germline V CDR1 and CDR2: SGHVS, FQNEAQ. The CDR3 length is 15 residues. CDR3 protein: CASSPRTGPGDEQYF. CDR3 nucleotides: TGTGCCAGCAGCCCACGGACCGGGCCCGGGGACGAGCAGTACTTC.

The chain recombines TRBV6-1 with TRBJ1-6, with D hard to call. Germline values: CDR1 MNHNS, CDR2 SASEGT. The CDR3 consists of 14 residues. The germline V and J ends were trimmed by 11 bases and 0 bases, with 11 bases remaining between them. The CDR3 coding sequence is TGTGCCGTCTTCCAGGTCTCCTATAATTCACCCCTCCACTTT. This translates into CAVFQVSYNSPLHF.

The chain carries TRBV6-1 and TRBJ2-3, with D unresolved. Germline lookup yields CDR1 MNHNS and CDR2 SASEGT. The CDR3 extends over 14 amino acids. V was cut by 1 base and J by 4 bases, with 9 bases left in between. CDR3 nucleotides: TGTGCCAGCAGTGAAGAATGGGCGGCAGATACGCAGTATTTT. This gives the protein CASSEEWAADTQYF.

CDR3 nucleotides: TGTGCCAGCAGCTTACTAGCGCTCCAGACCTACGAGCAGTACTTC. Its protein product is CASSLLALQTYEQYF. This sequence joins TRBV5-6 and TRBJ2-7; 7 bases match TRBD2. The CDR3 extends over 15 amino acids. J was trimmed by 2 bases and V by 2 bases; bases with no gene match: 7. CDR1 and CDR2 (germline): SGHDT, YYEEEE.

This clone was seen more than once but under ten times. CDR3 nucleotide sequence: TGTGCCAGCAGTGACGGGGGGGGTTCCTACGAGCAGTACTTC. It codes for CASSDGGGSYEQYF. The chain has TRBV6-1 and TRBJ2-7, with TRBD2 identical over 8 bases. Per germline, CDR1 MNHNS and CDR2 SASEGT. CDR3 length: 14 residues. V lost 3 bases, J lost 1 base, and 2 bases stayed unmatched.

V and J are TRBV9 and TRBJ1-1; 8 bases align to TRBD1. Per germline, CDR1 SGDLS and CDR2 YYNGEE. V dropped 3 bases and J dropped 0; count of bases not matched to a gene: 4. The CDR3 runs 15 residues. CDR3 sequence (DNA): TGTGCCAGCAGCGGCAGGGGGCAGATGAACACTGAAGCTTTCTTT. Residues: CASSGRGQMNTEAFF.

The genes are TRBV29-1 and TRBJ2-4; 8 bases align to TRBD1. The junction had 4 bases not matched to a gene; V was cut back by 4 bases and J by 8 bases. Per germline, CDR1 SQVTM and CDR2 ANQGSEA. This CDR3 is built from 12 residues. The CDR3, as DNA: TGCAGCGTTGGACAGGGGACTGACATTCAGTACTTC. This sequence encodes CSVGQGTDIQYF.

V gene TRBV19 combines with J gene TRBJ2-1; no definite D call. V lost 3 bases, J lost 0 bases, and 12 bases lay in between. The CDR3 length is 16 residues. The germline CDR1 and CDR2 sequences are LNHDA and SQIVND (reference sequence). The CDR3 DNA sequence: TGTGCCAGTAGTATTGGCGCGATTAGCTCCTACAATGAGCAGTTCTTC. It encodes CASSIGAISSYNEQFF. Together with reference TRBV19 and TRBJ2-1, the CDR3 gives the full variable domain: DGGITQSPKYLFRKEGQNVTLSCEQNLNHDAMYWYRQDPGQGLRLIYYSQIVNDFQKGDIAEGYSVSREKKESFPLTVTSAQKNPTAFYLCASSIGAISSYNEQFFGPGTRLTVL.